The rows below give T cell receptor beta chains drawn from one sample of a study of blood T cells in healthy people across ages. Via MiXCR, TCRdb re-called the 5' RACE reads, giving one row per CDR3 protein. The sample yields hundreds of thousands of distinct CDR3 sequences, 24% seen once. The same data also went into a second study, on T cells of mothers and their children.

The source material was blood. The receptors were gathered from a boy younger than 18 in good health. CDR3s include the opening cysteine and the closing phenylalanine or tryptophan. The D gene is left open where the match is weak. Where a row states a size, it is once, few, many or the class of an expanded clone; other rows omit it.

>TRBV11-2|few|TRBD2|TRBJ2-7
CASSLLIVRGSYEQYF
TGTGCCAGCAGCTTATTGATTGTGCGGGGGTCCTACGAGCAGTACTTC
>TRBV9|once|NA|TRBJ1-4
CASSVAGGTNEKLFF
TGTGCCAGCAGCGTAGCGGGTGGAACTAATGAAAAACTGTTTTTT
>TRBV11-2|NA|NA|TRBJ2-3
CASSFEGAPPNTQYF
TGTGCCAGCAGCTTTGAAGGGGCACCCCCAAATACGCAGTATTTT
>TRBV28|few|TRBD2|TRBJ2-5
CASSFLTGGQETQYF
TGTGCCAGCAGTTTTCTTACGGGGGGTCAAGAGACCCAGTACTTC
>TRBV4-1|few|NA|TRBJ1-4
CASSPLEAAANEKLFF
TGCGCCAGCAGCCCATTGGAGGCAGCAGCTAATGAAAAACTGTTTTTT
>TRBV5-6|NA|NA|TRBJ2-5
CASSSRLGRETQYF
TGTGCCAGCAGCTCGAGACTGGGGAGAGAGACCCAGTACTTC
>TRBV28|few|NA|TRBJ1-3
CASRTMTWARGSGNTIYF
TGTGCCAGCCGCACAATGACCTGGGCCAGAGGCTCTGGAAACACCATATATTTT
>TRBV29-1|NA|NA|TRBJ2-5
CSAVDRIYQETQYF
TGCAGCGCTGTAGACAGGATCTACCAAGAGACCCAGTACTTC
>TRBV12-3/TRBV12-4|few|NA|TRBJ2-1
CASSLGSLNNEQFF
TGTGCCAGCAGTTTAGGGTCCCTTAATAATGAGCAGTTCTTC
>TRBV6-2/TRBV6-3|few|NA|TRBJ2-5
CASSYSRGEETQYF
TGTGCCAGCAGTTACTCCCGGGGTGAGGAGACCCAGTACTTC
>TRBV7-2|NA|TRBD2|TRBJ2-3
CASSLAGGRRDTQYF
TGTGCCAGCAGCTTGGCGGGGGGCCGCCGAGATACGCAGTATTTT
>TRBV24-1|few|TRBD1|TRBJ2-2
CATSPTGTGFAGELFF
TGTGCCACCAGTCCGACCGGGACAGGGTTCGCCGGGGAGCTGTTTTTT
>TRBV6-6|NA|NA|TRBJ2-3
CASSPRYTDTQYF
TGTGCCAGCAGCCCAAGATACACAGATACGCAGTATTTT
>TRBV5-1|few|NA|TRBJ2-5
CASSLDVYETQYF
TGCGCCAGCAGCTTGGATGTATACGAGACCCAGTACTTC
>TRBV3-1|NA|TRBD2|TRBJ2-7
CASSQAGLAGFPRSYEQYF
TGTGCCAGCAGCCAAGCGGGACTAGCGGGTTTTCCCCGCTCCTACGAGCAGTACTTC
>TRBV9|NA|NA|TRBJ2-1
CASSVAIALGGAYNEQFF
TGTGCCAGCAGCGTAGCTATAGCTCTGGGAGGCGCCTACAATGAGCAGTTCTTC
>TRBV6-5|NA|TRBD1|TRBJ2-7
CASSYRETGSYEQYF
TGTGCCAGCAGTTACCGAGAGACAGGGTCCTACGAGCAGTACTTC
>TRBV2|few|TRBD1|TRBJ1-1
CASSAQGAGTEAFF
TGTGCCAGCAGCGCTCAGGGGGCTGGGACTGAAGCTTTCTTT
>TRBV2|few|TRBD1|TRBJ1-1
CASMKTGGRTEAFF
TGTGCCAGCATGAAGACAGGGGGTAGGACTGAAGCTTTCTTT
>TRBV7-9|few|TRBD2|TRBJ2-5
CASSLSGLAQETQYF
TGTGCCAGCAGCTTATCCGGACTAGCCCAAGAGACCCAGTACTTC